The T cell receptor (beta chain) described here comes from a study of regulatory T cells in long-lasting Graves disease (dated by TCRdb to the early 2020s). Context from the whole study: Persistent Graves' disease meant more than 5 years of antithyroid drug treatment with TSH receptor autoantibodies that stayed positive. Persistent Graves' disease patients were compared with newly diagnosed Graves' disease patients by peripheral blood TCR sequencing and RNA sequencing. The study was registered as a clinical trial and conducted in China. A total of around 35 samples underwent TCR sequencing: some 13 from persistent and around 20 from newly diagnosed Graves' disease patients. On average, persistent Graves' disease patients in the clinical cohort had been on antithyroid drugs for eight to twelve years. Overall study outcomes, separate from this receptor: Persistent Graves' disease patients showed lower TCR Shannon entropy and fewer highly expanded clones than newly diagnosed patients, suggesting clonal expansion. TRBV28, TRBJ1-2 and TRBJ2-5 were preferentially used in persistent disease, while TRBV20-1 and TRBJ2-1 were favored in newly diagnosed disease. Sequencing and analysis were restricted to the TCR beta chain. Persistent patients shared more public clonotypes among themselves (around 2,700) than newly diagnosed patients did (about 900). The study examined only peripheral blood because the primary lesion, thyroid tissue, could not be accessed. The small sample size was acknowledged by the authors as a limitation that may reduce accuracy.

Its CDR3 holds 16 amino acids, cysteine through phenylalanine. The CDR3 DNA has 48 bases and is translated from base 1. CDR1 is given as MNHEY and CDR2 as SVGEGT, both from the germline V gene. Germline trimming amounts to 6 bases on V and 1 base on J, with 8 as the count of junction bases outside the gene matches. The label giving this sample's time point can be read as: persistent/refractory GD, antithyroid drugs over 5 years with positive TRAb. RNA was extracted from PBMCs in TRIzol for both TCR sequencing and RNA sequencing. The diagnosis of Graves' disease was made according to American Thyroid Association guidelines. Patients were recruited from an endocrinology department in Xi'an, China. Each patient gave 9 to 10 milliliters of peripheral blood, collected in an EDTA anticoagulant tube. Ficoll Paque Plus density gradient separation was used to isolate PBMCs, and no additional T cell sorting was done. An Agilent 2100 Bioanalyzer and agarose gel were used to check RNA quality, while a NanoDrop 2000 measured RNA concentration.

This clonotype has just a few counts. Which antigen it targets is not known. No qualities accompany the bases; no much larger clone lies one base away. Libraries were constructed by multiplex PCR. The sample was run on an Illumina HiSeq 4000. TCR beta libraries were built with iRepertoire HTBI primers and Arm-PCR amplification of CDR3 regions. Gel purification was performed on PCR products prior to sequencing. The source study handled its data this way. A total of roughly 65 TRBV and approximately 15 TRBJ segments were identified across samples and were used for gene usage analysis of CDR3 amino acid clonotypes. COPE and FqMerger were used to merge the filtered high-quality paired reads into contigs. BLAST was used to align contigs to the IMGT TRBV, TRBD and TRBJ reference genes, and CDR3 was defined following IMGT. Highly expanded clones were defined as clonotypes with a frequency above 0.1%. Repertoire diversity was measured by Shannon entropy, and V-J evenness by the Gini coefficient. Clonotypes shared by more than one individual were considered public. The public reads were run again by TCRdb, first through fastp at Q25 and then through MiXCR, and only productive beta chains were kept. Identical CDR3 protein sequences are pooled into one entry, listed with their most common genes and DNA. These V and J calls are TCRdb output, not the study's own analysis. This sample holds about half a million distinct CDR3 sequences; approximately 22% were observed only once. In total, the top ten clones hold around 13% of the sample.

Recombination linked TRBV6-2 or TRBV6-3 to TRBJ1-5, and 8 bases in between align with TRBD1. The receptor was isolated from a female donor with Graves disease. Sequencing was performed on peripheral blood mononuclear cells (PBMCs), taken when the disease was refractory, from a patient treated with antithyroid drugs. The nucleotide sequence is TGTGCCAGCAGCCGCGACAGGGGTCGAAGCAATCAGCCCCAGCATTTT. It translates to CASSRDRGRSNQPQHF.